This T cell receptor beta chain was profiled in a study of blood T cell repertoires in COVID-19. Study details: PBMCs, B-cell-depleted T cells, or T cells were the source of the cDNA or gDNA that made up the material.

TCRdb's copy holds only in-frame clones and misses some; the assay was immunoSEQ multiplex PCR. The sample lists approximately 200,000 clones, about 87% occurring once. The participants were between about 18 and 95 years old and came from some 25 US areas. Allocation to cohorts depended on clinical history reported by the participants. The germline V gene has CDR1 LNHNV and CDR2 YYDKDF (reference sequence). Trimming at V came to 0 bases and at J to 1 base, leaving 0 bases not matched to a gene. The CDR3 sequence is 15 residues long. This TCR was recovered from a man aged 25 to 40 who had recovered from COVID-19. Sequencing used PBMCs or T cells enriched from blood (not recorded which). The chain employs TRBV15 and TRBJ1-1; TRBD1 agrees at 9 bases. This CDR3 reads CATSREGQGNTEAFF. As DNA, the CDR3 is TGTGCCACCAGCAGAGAGGGACAGGGGAACACTGAAGCTTTCTTT.